This TCR beta chain was found in a study of cytomegalovirus exposure and HLA in healthy donors. Study observations and caveats: While the bulk of TCR sequences proved rare, some public TCRs turned up in many donors.

The count of this clone is one. What it recognizes is unknown. Sequencing used immunoSEQ multiplex PCR; TCRdb keeps in-frame clones, though not all of them. Among 130,000 to 150,000 clones listed, roughly nine tenths were seen once. Trimming removed 4 bases from V and 5 bases from J; junction bases left unmatched: 2. CDR1 and CDR2 (germline): MRHNA, SNTAGT. This CDR3 comprises 14 residues. The rearrangement links TRBV6-4 to TRBJ2-3; 11 bases align to TRBD2. Sample: PBMCs. This receptor was taken from a man younger than 35 in good health and CMV-seronegative. The CDR3 region is CASSGLAGGDTQYF. The CDR3 DNA reads TGTGCCAGCAGTGGTCTAGCGGGAGGAGATACGCAGTATTTT.